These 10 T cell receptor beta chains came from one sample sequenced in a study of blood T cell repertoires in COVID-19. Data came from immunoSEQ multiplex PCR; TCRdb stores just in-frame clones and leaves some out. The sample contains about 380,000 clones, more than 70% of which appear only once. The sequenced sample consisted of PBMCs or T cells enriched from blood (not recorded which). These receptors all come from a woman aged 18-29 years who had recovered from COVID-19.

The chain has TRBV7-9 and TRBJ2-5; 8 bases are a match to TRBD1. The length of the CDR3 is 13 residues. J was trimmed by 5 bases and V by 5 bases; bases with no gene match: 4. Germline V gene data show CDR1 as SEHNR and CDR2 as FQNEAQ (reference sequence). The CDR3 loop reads CASSLGQGETQYF. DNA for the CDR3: TGTGCCAGCAGCCTCGGACAGGGCGAGACCCAGTACTTC.

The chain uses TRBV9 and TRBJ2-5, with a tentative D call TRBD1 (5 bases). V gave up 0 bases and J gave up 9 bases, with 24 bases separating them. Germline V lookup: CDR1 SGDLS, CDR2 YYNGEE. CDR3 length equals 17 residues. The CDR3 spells CASSVASTTEAPDSQYF. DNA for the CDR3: TGTGCCAGCAGCGTAGCTAGTACGACAGAAGCTCCCGATTCCCAGTACTTC.

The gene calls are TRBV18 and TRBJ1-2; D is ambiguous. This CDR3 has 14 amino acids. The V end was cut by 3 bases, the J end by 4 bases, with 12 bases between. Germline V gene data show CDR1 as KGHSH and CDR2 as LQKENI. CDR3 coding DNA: TGTGCCAGCTCACCCTTCGGGAAGTCCTATGGCTACACCTTC. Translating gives CASSPFGKSYGYTF.

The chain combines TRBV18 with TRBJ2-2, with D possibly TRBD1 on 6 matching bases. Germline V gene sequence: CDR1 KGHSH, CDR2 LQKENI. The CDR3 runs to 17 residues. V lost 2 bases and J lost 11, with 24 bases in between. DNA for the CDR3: TGTGCCAGCTCACCAGCAAGAGGACAGTCGGCCCATCGCGAGCTGTTTTTT. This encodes CASSPARGQSAHRELFF.

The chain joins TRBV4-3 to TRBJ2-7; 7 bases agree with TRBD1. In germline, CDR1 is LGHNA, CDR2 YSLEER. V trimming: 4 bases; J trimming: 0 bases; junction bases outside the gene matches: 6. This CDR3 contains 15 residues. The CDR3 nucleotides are TGCGCCAGCAGCCTCCGGACAGGAGGCTCCTACGAGCAGTACTTC. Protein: CASSLRTGGSYEQYF.

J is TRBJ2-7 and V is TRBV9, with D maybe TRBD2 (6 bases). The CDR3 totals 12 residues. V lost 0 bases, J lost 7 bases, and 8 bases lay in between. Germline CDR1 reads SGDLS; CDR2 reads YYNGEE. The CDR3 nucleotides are TGTGCCAGCAGCGTAGATGCGGGAGAGCAGTACTTC. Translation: CASSVDAGEQYF.

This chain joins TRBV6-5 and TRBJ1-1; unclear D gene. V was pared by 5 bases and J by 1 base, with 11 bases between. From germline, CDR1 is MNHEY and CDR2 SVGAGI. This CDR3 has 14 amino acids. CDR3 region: CASSRRRGNTEAFF. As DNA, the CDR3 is TGTGCCAGCAGTAGGAGACGGGGGAACACTGAAGCTTTCTTT.

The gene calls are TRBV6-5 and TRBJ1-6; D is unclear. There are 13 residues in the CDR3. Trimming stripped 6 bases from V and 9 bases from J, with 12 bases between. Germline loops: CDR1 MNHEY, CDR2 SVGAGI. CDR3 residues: CASSREMSSPLHF. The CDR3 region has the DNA TGTGCCAGCAGCCGAGAAATGAGTTCACCCCTCCACTTT.

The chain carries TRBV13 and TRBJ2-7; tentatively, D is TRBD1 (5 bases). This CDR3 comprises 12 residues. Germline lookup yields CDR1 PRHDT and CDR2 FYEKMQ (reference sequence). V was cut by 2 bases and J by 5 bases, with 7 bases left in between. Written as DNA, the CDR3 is TGTGCCAGCAGCTTACAGGGCCACGAGCAGTACTTC. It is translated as CASSLQGHEQYF.

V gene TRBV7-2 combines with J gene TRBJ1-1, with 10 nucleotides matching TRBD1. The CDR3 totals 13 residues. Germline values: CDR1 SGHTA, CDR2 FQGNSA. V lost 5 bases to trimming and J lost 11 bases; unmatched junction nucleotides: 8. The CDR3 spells CASSTTGGASAFF. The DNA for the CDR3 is TGTGCCAGCAGCACGACAGGGGGCGCTTCGGCTTTCTTT.